The clone carrying this TCR beta chain has more than one count but fewer than ten. Its antigen remains unidentified. The data were taken from a study of T cell responses to AZD1222 COVID-19 vaccine. The CDR3 length is 12 residues. Broader study findings: Elevations in Spike-specific TCR breadth and depth followed administration of two AZD1222 doses.

Clones were read by immunoSEQ multiplex PCR, and TCRdb kept only the in-frame ones, dropping some. The repertoire holds some 110,000 clones, more than 80% seen once, with around 4.4% in the top ten. The rearrangement uses TRBV21-1 and TRBJ2-3. TRBV21-1 is marked as a pseudogene. The sequence was obtained from an adult who received the AZD1222 COVID-19 vaccine. The sequenced sample was peripheral blood, obtained 28 days after the second AZD1222 dose. The DNA of the CDR3 is TGTGCCAGCAGCAAAGTTACAGATACGCAGTATTTT. This gives the protein CASSKVTDTQYF.